One sample yielded the 10 T cell receptor beta chains listed below, sequenced in a study of shared clonotypes between healthy human individuals. TCRdb's copy holds only in-frame clones and misses some; the assay was immunoSEQ multiplex PCR. The sample yields 2 million to 3 million clones, just over 90% seen once. Sample: naive CD4+ T cells sorted from blood. Described subset: CD45RA+ positively selected. These receptors all stem from a man aged 18 to 30 in good health.

On this clone itself: Relative to the germline gene, one junction end is altered; a read error may explain this. The CDR3 bases are TGTGCCAGCAGCCCCGACAGGAAACCCGCTCGCACCGAGGAGTTT. This encodes CASSPDRKPARTEEF. The chain carries TRBV7-2 and TRBJ2-3; possibly TRBD1 for D (6 bases). Germline CDR1 SGHTA, CDR2 FQGNSA. This CDR3 has 15 residues.

The chain is built from TRBV9 and TRBJ2-7; D may be TRBD2 (5 bases). The germline V gene has CDR1 SGDLS and CDR2 YYNGEE. This CDR3 has 13 residues. With 4 bases removed from V and 3 bases from J, the gap between germline ends came to 11 bases. The CDR3: CASSPRTHYEQYF. The CDR3 DNA sequence: TGTGCCAGCAGCCCGAGGACTCACTACGAGCAGTACTTC. Full variable domain (missing parts from reference TRBV9 and TRBJ2-7): DSGVTQTPKHLITATGQRVTLRCSPRSGDLSVYWYQQSLDQGLQFLIQYYNGEERAKGNILERFSAQQFPDLHSELNLSSLELGDSALYFCASSPRTHYEQYFGPGTRLTVT.

The chain employs TRBV25-1 and TRBJ2-5, with D uncertain. Germline loops: CDR1 MGHDK, CDR2 SYGVNS. There are 12 residues in the CDR3. Deletions cut 4 bases from V and 5 bases from J, with 8 bases between. CDR3 amino acids: CASSAVGETQYF. DNA for the CDR3: TGTGCCAGCAGTGCGGTGGGGGAGACCCAGTACTTC.

The chain uses TRBV13 and TRBJ1-1; no firm D call. Looked up from germline, CDR1 is PRHDT and CDR2 is FYEKMQ (reference sequence). This CDR3 is built from 15 residues. Trimming pared 5 bases from V and 5 bases from J, leaving 18 bases between. The CDR3 reads CASSPTSTRKTEAFF. For the CDR3, the DNA is TGTGCCAGCAGCCCGACCTCGACTCGGAAGACTGAAGCTTTCTTT.

This chain connects TRBV19 to TRBJ2-5, with 7 bases fitting TRBD1. J was trimmed by 1 base and V by 5 bases; bases with no gene match: 7. The CDR3 consists of 15 residues. CDR1 and CDR2 (germline): LNHDA, SQIVND (reference sequence). CDR3 DNA sequence: TGTGCCAGTAGTCCCCGAGACAGGGCCCAAGAGACCCAGTACTTC. Protein: CASSPRDRAQETQYF.

CDR3 amino acids: CASTGTDETQYF. The DNA of the CDR3 is TGTGCCAGTACCGGGACAGATGAGACCCAGTACTTC. The chain has TRBV5-4 and TRBJ2-5; TRBD1 matches 7 bases. This CDR3 region has 12 residues. Unmatched junction bases numbered 6, after V lost 8 bases and J lost 5 bases. The germline gives CDR1 SGHNT, CDR2 YYREEE (reference sequence).

This chain uses TRBV19 with TRBJ2-1, with D hard to call. V was shortened by 3 bases and J by 7 bases, with 7 bases between the two germline ends. The CDR3 totals 12 residues. CDR1 LNHDA and CDR2 SQIVND come from the germline V gene (reference sequence). In DNA, the CDR3 is TGTGCCAGTAGTATCTTCGGGAATGAGCAGTTCTTC. It is translated as CASSIFGNEQFF.

This chain uses TRBV30 with TRBJ1-4; TRBD1 aligns across 7 bases. V shed 3 bases, J shed 0 bases, and the junction held 4 bases outside the gene matches. Germline CDR1 is GTSNPN and CDR2 is SVGIG (reference sequence). The CDR3 sequence is 15 residues long. The CDR3 sequence: CAWSGDRSTNEKLFF. CDR3 DNA sequence: TGTGCCTGGAGCGGGGACAGATCAACTAATGAAAAACTGTTTTTT.

As concerns this clone: The same CDR3 is also encoded by other DNA sequences in this sample. This chain joins TRBV10-3 and TRBJ2-7, with TRBD1 identical over 11 bases. The CDR3 totals 13 residues. The V gene end was trimmed by 6 bases and the J gene end by 4 bases; junction bases not matched to a gene: 2. The germline V gene has CDR1 ENHRY and CDR2 SYGVKD. The CDR3: CAIRGTGGYEQYF. In DNA, the CDR3 is TGTGCCATCAGGGGGACAGGGGGTTACGAGCAGTACTTC.

The rearrangement links TRBV7-9 to TRBJ2-7; TRBD2 is a possible D gene (6 bases). This CDR3 contains 15 residues. The V and J ends lost 5 bases and 5 bases respectively, with 19 bases between them. Germline CDR1 reads SEHNR; CDR2 reads FQNEAQ (reference sequence). CDR3 DNA: TGTGCCAGCAGCCCGCAGGGAGGTAGTCTCGACGAGCAGTACTTC. This sequence encodes CASSPQGGSLDEQYF.